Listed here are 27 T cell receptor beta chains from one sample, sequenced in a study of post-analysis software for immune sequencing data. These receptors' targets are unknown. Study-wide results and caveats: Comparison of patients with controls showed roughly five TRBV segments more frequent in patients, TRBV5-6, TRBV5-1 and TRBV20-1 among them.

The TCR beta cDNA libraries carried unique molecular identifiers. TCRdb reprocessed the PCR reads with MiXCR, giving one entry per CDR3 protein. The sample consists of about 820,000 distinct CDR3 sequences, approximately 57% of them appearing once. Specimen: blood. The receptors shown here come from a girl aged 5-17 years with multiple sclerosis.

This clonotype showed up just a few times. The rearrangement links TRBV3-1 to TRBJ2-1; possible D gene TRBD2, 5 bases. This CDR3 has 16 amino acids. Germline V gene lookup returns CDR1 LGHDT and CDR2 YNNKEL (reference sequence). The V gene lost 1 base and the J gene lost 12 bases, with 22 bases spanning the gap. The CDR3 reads CASSQAPRSGSAGQFF. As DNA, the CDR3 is TGTGCCAGCAGCCAAGCCCCCAGGTCGGGGTCTGCCGGGCAGTTCTTC.

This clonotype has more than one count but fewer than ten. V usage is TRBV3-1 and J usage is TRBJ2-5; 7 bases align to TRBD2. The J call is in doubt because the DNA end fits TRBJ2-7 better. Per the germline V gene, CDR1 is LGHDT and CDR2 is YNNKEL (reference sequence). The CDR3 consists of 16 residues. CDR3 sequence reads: CASSQAGGSSLDEQYF. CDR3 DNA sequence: TGTGCCAGCAGCCAAGCGGGCGGGAGTAGCTTGGACGAGCAGTACTTC.

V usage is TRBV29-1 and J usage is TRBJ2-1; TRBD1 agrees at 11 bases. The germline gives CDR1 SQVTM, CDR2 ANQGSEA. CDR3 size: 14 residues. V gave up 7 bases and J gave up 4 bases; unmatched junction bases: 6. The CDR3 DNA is TGCAGCGGTGTCCGGGACAGGGGGTACAATGAGCAGTTCTTC. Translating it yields CSGVRDRGYNEQFF.

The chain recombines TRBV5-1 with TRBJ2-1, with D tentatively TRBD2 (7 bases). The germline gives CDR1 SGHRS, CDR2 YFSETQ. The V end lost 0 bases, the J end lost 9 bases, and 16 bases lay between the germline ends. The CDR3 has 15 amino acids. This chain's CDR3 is CASSLAGGRTGEQFF. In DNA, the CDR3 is TGCGCCAGCAGCTTGGCGGGGGGCCGCACGGGTGAGCAGTTCTTC.

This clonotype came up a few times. As DNA, the CDR3 is TGTGCCAGCAGGCTACTTCGGGGCAAAAACATTCAGTACTTC. Translating gives CASRLLRGKNIQYF. The chain combines TRBV11-2 with TRBJ2-4; D might be TRBD2 (5 bases). The CDR3 runs 14 residues. Germline lookup yields CDR1 SGHAT and CDR2 FQNNGV. V lost 6 bases and J lost 3, with 12 bases in between.

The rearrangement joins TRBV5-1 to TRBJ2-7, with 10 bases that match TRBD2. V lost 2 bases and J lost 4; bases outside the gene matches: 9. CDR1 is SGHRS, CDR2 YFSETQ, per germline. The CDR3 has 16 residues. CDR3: CASSFSLAGALYEQYF. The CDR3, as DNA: TGCGCCAGCAGCTTTAGTCTAGCGGGGGCCCTTTACGAGCAGTACTTC.

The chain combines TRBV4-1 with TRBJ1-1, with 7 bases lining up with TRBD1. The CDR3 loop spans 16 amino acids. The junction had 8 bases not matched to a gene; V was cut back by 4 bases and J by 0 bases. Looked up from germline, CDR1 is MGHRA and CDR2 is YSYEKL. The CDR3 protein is CASSLEPGQMNTEAFF. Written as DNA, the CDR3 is TGCGCCAGCAGCCTCGAACCGGGACAGATGAACACTGAAGCTTTCTTT.

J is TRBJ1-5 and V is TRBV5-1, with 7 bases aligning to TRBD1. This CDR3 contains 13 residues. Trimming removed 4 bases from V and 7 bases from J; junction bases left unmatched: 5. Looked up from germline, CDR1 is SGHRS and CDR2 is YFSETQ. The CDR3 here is CASSLLQGQPQHF. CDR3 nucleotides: TGCGCCAGCAGCCTTCTACAGGGGCAGCCCCAGCATTTT. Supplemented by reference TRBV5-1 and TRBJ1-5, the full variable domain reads KAGVTQTPRYLIKTRGQQVTLSCSPISGHRSVSWYQQTPGQGLQFLFEYFSETQRNKGNFPGRFSGRQFSNSRSEMNVSTLELGDSALYLCASSLLQGQPQHFGDGTRLSIL.

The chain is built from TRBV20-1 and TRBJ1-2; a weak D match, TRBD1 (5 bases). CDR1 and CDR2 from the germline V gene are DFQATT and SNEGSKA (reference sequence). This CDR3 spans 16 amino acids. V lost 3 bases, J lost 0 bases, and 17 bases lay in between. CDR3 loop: CSASTRQRLTNYGYTF. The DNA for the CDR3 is TGCAGTGCTAGCACTAGACAGAGGTTGACTAACTATGGCTACACCTTC.

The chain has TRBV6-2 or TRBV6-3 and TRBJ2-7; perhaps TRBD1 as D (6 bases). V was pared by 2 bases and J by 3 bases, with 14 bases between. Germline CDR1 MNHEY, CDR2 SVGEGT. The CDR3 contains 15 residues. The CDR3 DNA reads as TGTGCCAGCAGTTACGGACAGAAGTTAAGCTACGAGCAGTACTTC. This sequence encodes CASSYGQKLSYEQYF.

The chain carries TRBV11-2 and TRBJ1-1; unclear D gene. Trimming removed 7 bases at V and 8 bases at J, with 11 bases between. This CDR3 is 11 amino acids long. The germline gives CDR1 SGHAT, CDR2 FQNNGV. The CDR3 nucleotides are TGTGCCAGCACCGGAAGGACGGAAGCTTTCTTT. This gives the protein CASTGRTEAFF.

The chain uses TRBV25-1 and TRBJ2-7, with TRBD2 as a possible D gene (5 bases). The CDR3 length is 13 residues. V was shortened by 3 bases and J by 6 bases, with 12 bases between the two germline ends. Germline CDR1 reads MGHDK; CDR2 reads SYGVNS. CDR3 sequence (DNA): TGTGCCAGCAGTGACCCCGGAGGCGTCGAGCAGTACTTC. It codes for CASSDPGGVEQYF.

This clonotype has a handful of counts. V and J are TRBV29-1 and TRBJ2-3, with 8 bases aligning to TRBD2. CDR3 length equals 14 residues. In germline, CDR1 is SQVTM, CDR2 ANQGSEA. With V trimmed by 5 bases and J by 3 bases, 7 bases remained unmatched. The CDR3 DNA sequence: TGCAGCGTTTGTGCGGGAGGTACAACAGATACGCAGTATTTT. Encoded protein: CSVCAGGTTDTQYF.

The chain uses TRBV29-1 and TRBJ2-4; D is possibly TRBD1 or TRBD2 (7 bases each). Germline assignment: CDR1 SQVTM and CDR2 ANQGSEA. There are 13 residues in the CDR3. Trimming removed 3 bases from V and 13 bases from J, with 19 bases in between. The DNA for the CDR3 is TGCAGCGTTGACAGGGGGGGTTCCTACGGGCAGTACTTC. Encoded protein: CSVDRGGSYGQYF.

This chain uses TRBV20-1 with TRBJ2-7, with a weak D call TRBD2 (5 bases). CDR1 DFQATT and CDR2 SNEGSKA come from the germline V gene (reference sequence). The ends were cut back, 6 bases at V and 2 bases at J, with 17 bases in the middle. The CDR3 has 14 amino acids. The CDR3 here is CSARPFGLAYEQYF. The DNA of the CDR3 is TGCAGTGCGAGACCGTTTGGACTCGCCTACGAGCAGTACTTC.

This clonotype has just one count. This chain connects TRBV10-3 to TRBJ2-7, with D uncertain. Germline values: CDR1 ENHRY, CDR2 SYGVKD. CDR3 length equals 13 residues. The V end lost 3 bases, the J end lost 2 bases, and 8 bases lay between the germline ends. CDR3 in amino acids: CAISDSGTYEQYF. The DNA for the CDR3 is TGTGCCATCAGTGACAGTGGAACCTACGAGCAGTACTTC.

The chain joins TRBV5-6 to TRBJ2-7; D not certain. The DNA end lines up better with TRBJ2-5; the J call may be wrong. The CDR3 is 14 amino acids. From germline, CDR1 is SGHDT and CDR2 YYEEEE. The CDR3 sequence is CASSLARQQETQYF. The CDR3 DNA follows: TGTGCCAGCAGCTTGGCCCGGCAGCAAGAGACCCAGTACTTC.

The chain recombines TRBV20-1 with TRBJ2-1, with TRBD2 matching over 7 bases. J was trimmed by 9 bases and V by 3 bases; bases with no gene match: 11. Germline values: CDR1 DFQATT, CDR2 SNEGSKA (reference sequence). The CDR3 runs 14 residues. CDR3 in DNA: TGCAGTGCTAGTCGCGGTGCGGGAGTAGTTGAGCAGTTCTTC. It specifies CSASRGAGVVEQFF.

CDR3 protein: CASSATGARSEQYF. The CDR3 region has the DNA TGTGCCAGCAGCGCAACAGGGGCGAGGAGCGAGCAGTACTTC. The chain joins TRBV7-6 to TRBJ2-7; 7 bases map to TRBD1. The CDR3 has 14 amino acids. V lost 5 bases, J lost 6 bases, and 10 bases stayed unmatched. Germline V gives CDR1 SGHVS, CDR2 FNYEAQ.

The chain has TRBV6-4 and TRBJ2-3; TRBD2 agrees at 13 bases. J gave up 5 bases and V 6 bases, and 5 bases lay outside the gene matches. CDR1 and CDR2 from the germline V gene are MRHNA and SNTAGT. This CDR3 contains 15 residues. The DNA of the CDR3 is TGTGCCAGCAGAACTAGCGGGGGGGCAGGAGATACGCAGTATTTT. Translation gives CASRTSGGAGDTQYF.

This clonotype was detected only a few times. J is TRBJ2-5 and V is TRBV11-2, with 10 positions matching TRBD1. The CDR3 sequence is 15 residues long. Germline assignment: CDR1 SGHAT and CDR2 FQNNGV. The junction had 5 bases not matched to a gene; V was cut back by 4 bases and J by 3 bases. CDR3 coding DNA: TGTGCCAGCAGCTCGCCTGGACAGGGGGAAGAGACCCAGTACTTC. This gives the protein CASSSPGQGEETQYF.

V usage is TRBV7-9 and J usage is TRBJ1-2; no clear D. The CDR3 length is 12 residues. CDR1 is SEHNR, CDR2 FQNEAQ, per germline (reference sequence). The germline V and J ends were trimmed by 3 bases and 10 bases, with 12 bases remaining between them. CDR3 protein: CASSFNRGDYTF. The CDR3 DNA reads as TGTGCCAGCAGCTTCAACCGGGGTGACTACACCTTC.

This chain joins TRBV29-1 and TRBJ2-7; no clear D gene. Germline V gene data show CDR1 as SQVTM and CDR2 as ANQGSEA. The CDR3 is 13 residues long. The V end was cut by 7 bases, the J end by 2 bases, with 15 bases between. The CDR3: CSAAGDLPYEQYF. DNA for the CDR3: TGCAGCGCTGCTGGCGATTTGCCCTACGAGCAGTACTTC.

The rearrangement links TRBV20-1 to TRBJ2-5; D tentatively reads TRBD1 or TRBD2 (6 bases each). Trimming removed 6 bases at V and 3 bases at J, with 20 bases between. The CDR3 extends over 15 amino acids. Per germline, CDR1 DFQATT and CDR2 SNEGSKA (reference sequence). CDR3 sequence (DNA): TGCAGTGCCATCGCCGGAGGGGGAGTAGAAGAGACCCAGTACTTC. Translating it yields CSAIAGGGVEETQYF.

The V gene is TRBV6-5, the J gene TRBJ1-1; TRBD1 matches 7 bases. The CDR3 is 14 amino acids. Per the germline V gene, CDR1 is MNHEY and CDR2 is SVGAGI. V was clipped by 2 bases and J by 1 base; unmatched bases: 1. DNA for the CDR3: TGTGCCAGCAGTTACGACAGGGCGAACACTGAAGCTTTCTTT. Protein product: CASSYDRANTEAFF.

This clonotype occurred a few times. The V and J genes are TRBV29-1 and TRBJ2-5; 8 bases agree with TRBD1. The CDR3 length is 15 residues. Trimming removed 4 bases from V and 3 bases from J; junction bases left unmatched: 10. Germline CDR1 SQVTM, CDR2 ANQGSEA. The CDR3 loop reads CSVGQVRGREETQYF. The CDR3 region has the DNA TGCAGCGTTGGGCAGGTCAGGGGGCGGGAAGAGACCCAGTACTTC.

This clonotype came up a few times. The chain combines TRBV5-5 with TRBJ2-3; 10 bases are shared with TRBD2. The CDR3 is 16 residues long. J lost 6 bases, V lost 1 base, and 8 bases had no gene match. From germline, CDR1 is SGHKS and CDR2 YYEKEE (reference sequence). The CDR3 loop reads CASSLKASGSVDTQYF. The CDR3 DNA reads TGTGCCAGCAGCTTGAAGGCTAGCGGGAGTGTGGATACGCAGTATTTT.